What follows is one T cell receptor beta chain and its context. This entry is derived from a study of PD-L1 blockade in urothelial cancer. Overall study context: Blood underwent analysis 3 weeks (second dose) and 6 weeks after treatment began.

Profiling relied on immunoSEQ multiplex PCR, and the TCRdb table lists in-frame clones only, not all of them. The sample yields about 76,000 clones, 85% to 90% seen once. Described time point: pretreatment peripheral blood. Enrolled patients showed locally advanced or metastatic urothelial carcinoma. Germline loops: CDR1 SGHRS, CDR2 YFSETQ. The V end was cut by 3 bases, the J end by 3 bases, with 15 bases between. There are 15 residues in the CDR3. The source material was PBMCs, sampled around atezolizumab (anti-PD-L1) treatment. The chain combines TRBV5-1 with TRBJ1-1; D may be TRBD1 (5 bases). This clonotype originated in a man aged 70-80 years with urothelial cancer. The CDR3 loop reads CASSSVGGTDTEAFF. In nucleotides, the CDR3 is TGCGCCAGCAGCTCCGTCGGGGGTACGGACACTGAAGCTTTCTTT. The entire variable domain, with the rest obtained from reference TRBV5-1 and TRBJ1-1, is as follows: KAGVTQTPRYLIKTRGQQVTLSCSPISGHRSVSWYQQTPGQGLQFLFEYFSETQRNKGNFPGRFSGRQFSNSRSEMNVSTLELGDSALYLCASSSVGGTDTEAFFGQGTRLTVV.